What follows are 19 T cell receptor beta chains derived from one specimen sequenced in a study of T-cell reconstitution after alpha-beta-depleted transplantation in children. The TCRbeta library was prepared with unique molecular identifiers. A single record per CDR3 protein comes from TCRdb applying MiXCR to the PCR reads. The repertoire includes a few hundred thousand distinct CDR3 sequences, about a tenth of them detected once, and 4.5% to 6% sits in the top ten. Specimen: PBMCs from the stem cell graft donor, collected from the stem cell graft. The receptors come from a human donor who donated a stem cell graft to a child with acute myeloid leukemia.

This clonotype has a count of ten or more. CDR3 nucleotides: TGTGCCAGCAGCTTGGAACAGGGCTACTCTGGGGCCAACGTCCTGACTTTC. This codes for CASSLEQGYSGANVLTF. The rearrangement joins TRBV5-5 to TRBJ2-6; a weak D match, TRBD1 (6 bases). This CDR3 contains 17 residues. The germline V and J ends were trimmed by 0 bases and 0 bases, with 10 bases remaining between them. Germline V gives CDR1 SGHKS, CDR2 YYEKEE (reference sequence).

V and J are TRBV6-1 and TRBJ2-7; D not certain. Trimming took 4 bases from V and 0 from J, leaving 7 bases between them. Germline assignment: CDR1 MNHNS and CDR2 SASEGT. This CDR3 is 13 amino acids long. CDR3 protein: CASSGQNSYEQYF. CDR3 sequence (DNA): TGTGCCAGCAGTGGACAAAACTCCTACGAGCAGTACTTC.

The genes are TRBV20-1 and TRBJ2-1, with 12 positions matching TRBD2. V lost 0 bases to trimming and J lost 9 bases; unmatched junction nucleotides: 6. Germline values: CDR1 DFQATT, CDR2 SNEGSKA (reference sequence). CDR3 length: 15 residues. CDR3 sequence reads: CSARDLLAGGGEQFF. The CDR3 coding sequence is TGCAGTGCTAGAGATTTGCTAGCGGGGGGGGGTGAGCAGTTCTTC.

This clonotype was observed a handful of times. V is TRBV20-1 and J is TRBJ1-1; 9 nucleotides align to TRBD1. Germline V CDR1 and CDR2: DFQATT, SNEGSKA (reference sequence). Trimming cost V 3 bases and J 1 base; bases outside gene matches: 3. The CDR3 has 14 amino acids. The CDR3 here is CSARYRGRNTEAFF. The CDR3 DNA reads TGCAGTGCTAGGTACAGGGGGCGGAACACTGAAGCTTTCTTT.

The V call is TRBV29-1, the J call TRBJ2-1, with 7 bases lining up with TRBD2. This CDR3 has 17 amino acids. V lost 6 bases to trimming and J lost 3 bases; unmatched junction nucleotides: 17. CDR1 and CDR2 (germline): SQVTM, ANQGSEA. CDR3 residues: CSVLGAGIRRGYNEQFF. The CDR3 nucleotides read TGCAGCGTATTGGGAGCGGGAATTAGGAGAGGCTACAATGAGCAGTTCTTC.

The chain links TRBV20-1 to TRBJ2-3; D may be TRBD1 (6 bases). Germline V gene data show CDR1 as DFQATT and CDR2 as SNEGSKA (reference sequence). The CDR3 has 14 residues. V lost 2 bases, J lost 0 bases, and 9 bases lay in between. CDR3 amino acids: CSARMDSSTDTQYF. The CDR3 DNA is TGCAGTGCTAGAATGGACAGCAGCACAGATACGCAGTATTTT.

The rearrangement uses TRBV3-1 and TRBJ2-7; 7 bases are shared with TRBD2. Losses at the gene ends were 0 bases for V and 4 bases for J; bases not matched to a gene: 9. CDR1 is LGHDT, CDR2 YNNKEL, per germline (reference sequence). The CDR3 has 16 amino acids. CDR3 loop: CASSQDFGGRTYEQYF. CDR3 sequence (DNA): TGTGCCAGCAGCCAAGATTTCGGCGGGAGAACTTACGAGCAGTACTTC.

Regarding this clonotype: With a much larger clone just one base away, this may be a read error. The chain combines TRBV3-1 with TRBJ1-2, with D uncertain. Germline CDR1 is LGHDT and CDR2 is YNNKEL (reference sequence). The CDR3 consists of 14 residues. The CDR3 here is CASSQDQKSYRYTF. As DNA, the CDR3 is TGTGCCAGCAGCCAAGATCAGAAGAGCTATCGCTACACCTTC.

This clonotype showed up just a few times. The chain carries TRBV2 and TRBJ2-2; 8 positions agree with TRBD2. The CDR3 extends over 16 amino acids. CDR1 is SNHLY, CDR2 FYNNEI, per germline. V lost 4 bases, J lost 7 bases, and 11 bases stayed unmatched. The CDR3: CASSVGPSGSNGELFF. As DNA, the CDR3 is TGTGCCAGCAGTGTTGGCCCTAGCGGGTCGAACGGGGAGCTGTTTTTT. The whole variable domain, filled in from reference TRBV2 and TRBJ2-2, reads EPEVTQTPSHQVTQMGQEVILRCVPISNHLYFYWYRQILGQKVEFLVSFYNNEISEKSEIFDDQFSVERPDGSNFTLKIRSTKLEDSAMYFCASSVGPSGSNGELFFGEGSRLTVL.

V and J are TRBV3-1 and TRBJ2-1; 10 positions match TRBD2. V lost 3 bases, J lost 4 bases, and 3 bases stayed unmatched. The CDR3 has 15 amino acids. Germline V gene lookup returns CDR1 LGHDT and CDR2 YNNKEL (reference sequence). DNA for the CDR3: TGTGCCAGCAGCCATAGGACTAGCGGATACAATGAGCAGTTCTTC. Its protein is CASSHRTSGYNEQFF.

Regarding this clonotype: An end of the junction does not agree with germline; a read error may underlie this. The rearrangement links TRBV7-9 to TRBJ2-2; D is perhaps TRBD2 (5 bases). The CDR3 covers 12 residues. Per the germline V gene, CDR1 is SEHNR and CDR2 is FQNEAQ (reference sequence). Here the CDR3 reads CASSLTSGEPFF. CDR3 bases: TGTGCCAGCAGCTTAACGTCCGGGGAGCCGTTTTTT.

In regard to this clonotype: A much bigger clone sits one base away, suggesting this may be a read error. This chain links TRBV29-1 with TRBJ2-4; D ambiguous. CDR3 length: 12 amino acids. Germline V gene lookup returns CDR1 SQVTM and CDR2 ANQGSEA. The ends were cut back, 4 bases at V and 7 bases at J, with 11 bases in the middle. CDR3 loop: CSVGMENNIQYF. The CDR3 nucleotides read TGCAGCGTTGGAATGGAGAACAACATTCAGTACTTC.

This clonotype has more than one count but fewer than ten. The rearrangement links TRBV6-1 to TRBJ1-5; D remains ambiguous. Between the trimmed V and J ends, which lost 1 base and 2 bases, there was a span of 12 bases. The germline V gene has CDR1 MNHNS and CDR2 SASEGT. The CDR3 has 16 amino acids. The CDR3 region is CASSEVKGMGNQPQHF. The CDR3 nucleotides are TGTGCCAGCAGTGAAGTTAAGGGTATGGGCAATCAGCCCCAGCATTTT.

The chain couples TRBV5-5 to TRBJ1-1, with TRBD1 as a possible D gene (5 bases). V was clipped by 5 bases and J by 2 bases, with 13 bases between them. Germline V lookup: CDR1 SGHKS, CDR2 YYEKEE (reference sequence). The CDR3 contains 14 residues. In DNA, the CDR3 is TGTGCCAGCAGGGCAGGGATTAGCAACACTGAAGCTTTCTTT. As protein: CASRAGISNTEAFF.

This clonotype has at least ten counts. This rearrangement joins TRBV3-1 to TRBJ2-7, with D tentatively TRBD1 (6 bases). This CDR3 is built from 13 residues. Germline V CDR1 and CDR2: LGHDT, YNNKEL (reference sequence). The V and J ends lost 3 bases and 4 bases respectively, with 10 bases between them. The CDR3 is CASSQGTSYEQYV. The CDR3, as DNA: TGTGCCAGCAGCCAGGGGACATCTTACGAGCAGTACGTC.

CDR3 nucleotides: TGTGCCAGCAGTGACAGACCCGGGACTAGCGGGAGGATATCGGGCAACGACGAGCAGTACTTC. Amino acids: CASSDRPGTSGRISGNDEQYF. The chain recombines TRBV6-4 with TRBJ2-7, with 15 nucleotides matching TRBD2. Germline CDR1 is MRHNA and CDR2 is SNTAGT. This CDR3 has 21 residues. V gave up 2 bases and J gave up 5 bases; unmatched junction bases: 19.

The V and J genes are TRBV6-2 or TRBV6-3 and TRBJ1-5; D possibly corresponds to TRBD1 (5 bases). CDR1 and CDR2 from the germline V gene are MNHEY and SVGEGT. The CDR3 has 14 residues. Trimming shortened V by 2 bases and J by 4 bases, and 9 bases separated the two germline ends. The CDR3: CASSYAAGNQPQHF. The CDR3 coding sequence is TGTGCCAGCAGTTACGCGGCAGGGAATCAGCCCCAGCATTTT.

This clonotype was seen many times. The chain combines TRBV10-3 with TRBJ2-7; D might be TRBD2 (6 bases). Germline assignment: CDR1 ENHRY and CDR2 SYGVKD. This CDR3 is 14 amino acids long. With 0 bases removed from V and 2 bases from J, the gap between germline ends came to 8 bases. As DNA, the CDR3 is TGTGCCATCAGTGAGTCCGGAGGGACCTACGAGCAGTACTTC. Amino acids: CAISESGGTYEQYF.

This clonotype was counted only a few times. Here the CDR3 reads CASSQEFLYSNLEAFF. In DNA form, the CDR3 reads TGCGCCAGCAGCCAAGAGTTTTTATACAGCAATCTTGAAGCTTTCTTT. This chain joins TRBV4-3 and TRBJ1-1; D is unresolved. The ends were cut back, 0 bases at V and 7 bases at J, with 18 bases in the middle. The V gene's germline CDR1 is LGHNA and CDR2 YSLEER. The length of the CDR3 is 16 residues.